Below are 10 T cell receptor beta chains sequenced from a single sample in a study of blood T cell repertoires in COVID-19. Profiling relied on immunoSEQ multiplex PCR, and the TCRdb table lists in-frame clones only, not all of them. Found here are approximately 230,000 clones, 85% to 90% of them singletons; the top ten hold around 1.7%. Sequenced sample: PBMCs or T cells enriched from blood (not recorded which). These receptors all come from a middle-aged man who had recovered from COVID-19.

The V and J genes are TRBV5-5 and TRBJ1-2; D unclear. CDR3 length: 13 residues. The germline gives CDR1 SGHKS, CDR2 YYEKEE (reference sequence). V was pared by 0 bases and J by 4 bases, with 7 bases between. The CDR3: CASSLEAGYGYTF. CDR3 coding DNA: TGTGCCAGCAGCTTGGAGGCAGGCTATGGCTACACCTTC.

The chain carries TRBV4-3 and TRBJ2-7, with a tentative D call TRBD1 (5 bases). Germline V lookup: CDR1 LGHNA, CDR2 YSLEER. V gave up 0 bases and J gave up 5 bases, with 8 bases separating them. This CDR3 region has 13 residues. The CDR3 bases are TGCGCCAGCAGCCAAGAAGGGGATCACGAGCAGTACTTC. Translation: CASSQEGDHEQYF.

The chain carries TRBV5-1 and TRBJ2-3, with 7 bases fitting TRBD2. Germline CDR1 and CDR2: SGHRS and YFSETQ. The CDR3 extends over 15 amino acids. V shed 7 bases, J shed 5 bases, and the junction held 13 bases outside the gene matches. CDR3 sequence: CASYPSGGSIDTQYF. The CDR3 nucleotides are TGCGCCAGCTACCCTTCGGGGGGTTCGATAGATACGCAGTATTTT.

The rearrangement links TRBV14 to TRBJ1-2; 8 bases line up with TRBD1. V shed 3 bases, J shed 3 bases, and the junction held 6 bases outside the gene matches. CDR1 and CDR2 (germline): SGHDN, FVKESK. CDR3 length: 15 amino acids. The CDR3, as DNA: TGTGCCAGCAGCCAGGCCGGACAGGGTTACTATGGCTACACCTTC. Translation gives CASSQAGQGYYGYTF.

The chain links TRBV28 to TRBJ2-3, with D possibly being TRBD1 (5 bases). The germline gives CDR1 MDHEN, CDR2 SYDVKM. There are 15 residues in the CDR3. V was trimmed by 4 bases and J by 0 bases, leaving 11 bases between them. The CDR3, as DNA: TGTGCCAGCAGTTCCCCAGGGTGGAGCACAGATACGCAGTATTTT. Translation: CASSSPGWSTDTQYF.

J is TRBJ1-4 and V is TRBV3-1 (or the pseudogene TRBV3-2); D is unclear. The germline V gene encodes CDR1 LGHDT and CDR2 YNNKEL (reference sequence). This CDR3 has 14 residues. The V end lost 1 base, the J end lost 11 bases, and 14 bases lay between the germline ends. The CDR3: CASSQARMGWKLFF. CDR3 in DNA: TGTGCCAGCAGCCAAGCCCGAATGGGCTGGAAACTGTTTTTT.

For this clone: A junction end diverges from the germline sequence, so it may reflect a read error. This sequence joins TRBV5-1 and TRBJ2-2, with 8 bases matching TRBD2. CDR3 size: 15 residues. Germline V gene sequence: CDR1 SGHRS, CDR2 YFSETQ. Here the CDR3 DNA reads TGCGCCAGCACCTTGACCCCGGGAGGGACCGGGGAGCTGTTTTTT. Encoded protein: CASTLTPGGTGELFF.

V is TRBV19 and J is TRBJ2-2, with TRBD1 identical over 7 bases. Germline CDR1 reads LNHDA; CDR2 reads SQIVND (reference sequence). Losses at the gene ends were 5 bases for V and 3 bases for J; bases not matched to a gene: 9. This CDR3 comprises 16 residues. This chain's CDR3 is CASSFRQGIDTGELFF. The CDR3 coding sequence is TGTGCCAGTAGTTTTCGACAGGGTATAGACACCGGGGAGCTGTTTTTT.

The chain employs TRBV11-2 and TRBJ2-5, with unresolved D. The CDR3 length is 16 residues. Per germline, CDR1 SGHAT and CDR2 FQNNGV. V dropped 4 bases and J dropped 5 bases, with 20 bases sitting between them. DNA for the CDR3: TGTGCCAGCAGCTCGCCAACCCGTTACAGAAGGGAGACCCAGTACTTC. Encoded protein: CASSSPTRYRRETQYF.

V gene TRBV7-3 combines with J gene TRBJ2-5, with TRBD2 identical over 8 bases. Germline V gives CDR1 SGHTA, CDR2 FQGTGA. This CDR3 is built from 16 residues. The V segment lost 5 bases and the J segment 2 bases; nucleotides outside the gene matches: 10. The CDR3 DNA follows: TGTGCCAGCAGCCCGACCGGGACTAGAGTACAAGAGACCCAGTACTTC. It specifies CASSPTGTRVQETQYF.